Presented here are 2 T cell receptor beta chains from one specimen sequenced in a study of cytomegalovirus exposure and HLA in healthy donors. The study ran its PCR with 60 Vbeta and 13 Jbeta primers. Profiled with immunoSEQ multiplex PCR; TCRdb holds only in-frame clones, not every one. The sample data list approximately 210,000 clones. Sequencing input: PBMCs. These receptors all come from a woman aged 25-40 years in good health and CMV-seropositive.

The chain couples TRBV19 to TRBJ1-6; D possibly corresponds to TRBD1 (5 bases). The CDR3 sequence is 17 residues long. Between the trimmed V and J ends, which lost 2 bases and 4 bases, there was a span of 15 bases. The germline V gene encodes CDR1 LNHDA and CDR2 SQIVND (reference sequence). The chain's CDR3 is CASSILVDGTYNSPLHF. The CDR3 DNA sequence: TGTGCCAGTAGTATACTGGTTGATGGGACTTATAATTCACCCCTCCACTTT.

The chain is built from TRBV9 and TRBJ1-1, with D uncertain. CDR1 is SGDLS, CDR2 YYNGEE, per germline. Trimming removed 0 bases at V and 2 bases at J, with 11 bases between. This CDR3 region has 15 residues. This CDR3 reads CASSVVGSSNTEAFF. In DNA, the CDR3 is TGTGCCAGCAGCGTAGTGGGCAGCTCCAACACTGAAGCTTTCTTT.